The rows below give T cell receptor beta chains drawn from one sample of a study of cytomegalovirus exposure and HLA in healthy donors. Produced via immunoSEQ multiplex PCR; TCRdb's table is partial and in-frame only. The repertoire holds 330,000 or so clones, with roughly 89% as singletons. Specimen: PBMCs. The receptor set was obtained from a woman between 18 and 30 years old in good health and CMV-seronegative. Each CDR3 is given with its conserved first and last residue. A D gene is named only where the DNA matches it firmly. Size values are once, few and many counts, or a class for expanded clones, and some rows have none.

V	D	J	size	CDR3	DNA
TRBV7-8	TRBD1	TRBJ2-7	NA	CASSLTGDYEQYF	TGTGCCAGCAGCTTAACAGGGGACTACGAGCAGTACTTC
TRBV5-1	TRBD1	TRBJ1-1	few	CASSPGTGFEAFF	TGCGCCAGCAGCCCAGGGACAGGGTTTGAAGCTTTCTTT
TRBV4-3	NA	TRBJ1-2	NA	CASSQDRGQYTF	TGCGCCAGCAGCCAAGACAGGGGCCAGTACACCTTC
TRBV6-5	NA	TRBJ1-5	NA	CASSLDRKGNQPQHF	TGTGCCAGCAGTCTCGACAGGAAGGGCAATCAGCCCCAGCATTTT
TRBV11-2	TRBD1	TRBJ1-4	NA	CASSSDRTGAGGKLFF	TGTGCCAGCAGCTCCGACCGGACAGGGGCCGGTGGAAAACTGTTTTTT
TRBV19	NA	TRBJ1-3	NA	CASSPVVGNTIYF	TGTGCCAGTAGTCCAGTGGTTGGAAACACCATATATTTT
TRBV18	TRBD1	TRBJ2-7	NA	CASSPDRVEQYF	TGTGCCAGCTCACCCGACAGGGTCGAGCAGTACTTC
TRBV27	NA	TRBJ2-1	NA	CASSSPTTKGEQFF	TGTGCCAGCAGTTCTCCTACTACTAAAGGTGAGCAGTTCTTC
TRBV27	NA	TRBJ1-5	NA	CASREYSNQPQHF	TGTGCCAGCAGGGAGTATAGCAATCAGCCCCAGCATTTT
TRBV6-1	NA	TRBJ2-7	NA	CASSGGISYEQYF	TGTGCCAGCAGTGGGGGCATATCCTACGAGCAGTACTTC
TRBV7-8	NA	TRBJ2-3	NA	CASSLRVSTDTQYF	TGTGCCAGCAGCTTGAGGGTTAGCACAGATACGCAGTATTTT
TRBV6-5	NA	TRBJ1-1	NA	CASSIRGGTEAFF	TGTGCCAGCTCCATAAGGGGGGGCACTGAAGCTTTCTTT
TRBV27	TRBD2	TRBJ2-7	NA	CASSLWASGRGPLYEQYF	TGTGCCAGCAGTTTATGGGCTAGCGGGAGGGGCCCCCTCTACGAGCAGTACTTC
TRBV9	NA	TRBJ1-1	once	CASSVGGFTEAFF	TGTGCCAGCAGCGTAGGAGGCTTTACTGAAGCTTTCTTT
TRBV18	NA	TRBJ1-2	NA	CASSSDRSYGYTF	TGTGCCAGCTCGTCAGACAGGAGCTATGGCTACACCTTC
TRBV5-1	NA	TRBJ1-1	NA	CASSFQVGDTEAFF	TGCGCCAGCAGCTTCCAGGTTGGCGACACTGAAGCTTTCTTT
TRBV28	TRBD1	TRBJ2-7	NA	CASTRQGANEQYF	TGTGCCAGCACGAGACAGGGGGCGAATGAGCAGTACTTC
TRBV15	TRBD1	TRBJ2-3	once	CATSSRTGDTDTQYF	TGTGCCACCAGCAGTCGGACAGGGGACACAGATACGCAGTATTTT
TRBV29-1	NA	TRBJ1-2	NA	CSVEPGLSYGYTF	TGCAGCGTTGAACCTGGACTGAGCTATGGCTACACCTTC
TRBV7-2	NA	TRBJ2-7	NA	CASSFITGSNEQYF	TGTGCCAGCAGCTTTATTACGGGATCTAACGAGCAGTACTTC
TRBV2	NA	TRBJ2-7	NA	CAREVADGYEQYF	TGTGCCAGAGAGGTAGCGGATGGTTACGAGCAGTACTTC
TRBV9	NA	TRBJ1-1	NA	CASSVEGGNTEAFF	TGTGCCAGCAGCGTAGAAGGGGGGAACACTGAAGCTTTCTTT
TRBV6-6	NA	TRBJ2-2	NA	CASGNQAENTGELFF	TGTGCCAGCGGTAATCAGGCAGAGAACACCGGGGAGCTGTTTTTT
TRBV5-6	TRBD2	TRBJ2-1	NA	CASSLAGHNEQFF	TGTGCCAGCAGCCTAGCGGGCCACAATGAGCAGTTCTTC
TRBV5-1	TRBD2	TRBJ2-3	few	CASSLIPSGSTDTQYF	TGCGCCAGCAGCTTGATTCCTAGCGGGAGCACAGATACGCAGTATTTT
TRBV19	TRBD2	TRBJ2-3	NA	CASSRSGDITDTQYF	TGTGCCTCCAGTCGTAGCGGGGACATCACAGATACGCAGTATTTT
TRBV5-6	TRBD1	TRBJ1-1	NA	CASTPGLDRATEAFF	TGTGCCAGCACCCCGGGGTTGGACAGGGCCACTGAAGCTTTCTTT
TRBV7-2	TRBD1	TRBJ1-1	NA	CASSLSQGVGTEAFF	TGTGCCAGCAGCTTATCGCAGGGGGTGGGGACTGAAGCTTTCTTT
TRBV5-5	NA	TRBJ1-5	NA	CASSLVGGIGQPQHF	TGTGCCAGCAGCTTGGTCGGGGGGATTGGACAGCCCCAGCATTTT
TRBV5-1	TRBD1	TRBJ2-1	NA	CASSPHRDRGANEQFF	TGCGCCAGCAGCCCCCACCGGGACAGGGGAGCCAATGAGCAGTTCTTC
TRBV27	TRBD1	TRBJ1-4	NA	CASSFTGGGEKLFF	TGTGCCAGCAGCTTTACAGGGGGCGGTGAAAAACTGTTTTTT
TRBV6-5	TRBD2	TRBJ2-1	NA	CASSGLAGAYNEQFF	TGTGCCAGCAGTGGACTAGCGGGAGCATACAATGAGCAGTTCTTC
TRBV18	NA	TRBJ2-3	NA	CASSYSDTQYF	TGTGCCAGCTCGTACTCGGATACGCAGTATTTT
TRBV5-1	TRBD1	TRBJ1-5	NA	CASSSGTGGGQPQHF	TGCGCCAGCAGCTCAGGGACAGGGGGCGGACAGCCCCAGCATTTT
TRBV6-1	NA	TRBJ2-1	NA	CASSEWWTAGNEQFF	TGTGCCAGCAGTGAATGGTGGACAGCGGGGAATGAGCAGTTCTTC
TRBV4-1	NA	TRBJ2-1	NA	CASSQSGLGEPYNEQFF	TGCGCCAGCAGCCAATCTGGGTTGGGAGAGCCCTACAATGAGCAGTTCTTC
TRBV5-8	TRBD1	TRBJ1-5	once	CASSSGPGTGQPQHF	TGTGCCAGCAGCTCCGGCCCCGGGACAGGTCAGCCCCAGCATTTT
TRBV19	NA	TRBJ1-5	NA	CASALYASNSNQPQHF	TGTGCCAGTGCCCTATATGCTTCAAATAGCAATCAGCCCCAGCATTTT
TRBV18	NA	TRBJ2-7	NA	CASSPQAGHEQYF	TGTGCCAGCTCACCACAGGCAGGTCACGAGCAGTACTTC
TRBV28	TRBD2	TRBJ2-4	NA	CASTLGTILGKNIQYF	TGTGCCAGCACCCTCGGGACTATCCTGGGCAAAAACATTCAGTACTTC
TRBV12-5	TRBD2	TRBJ2-1	NA	CASGSIAGVGYNEQFF	TGTGCTAGTGGTTCCATAGCGGGAGTTGGGTACAATGAGCAGTTCTTC
TRBV7-2	TRBD2	TRBJ2-5	NA	CASSLTSGSMETQYF	TGTGCCAGCAGCCTGACTAGCGGGAGCATGGAGACCCAGTACTTC
TRBV27	TRBD1	TRBJ1-4	NA	CASGDREGEKLFF	TGTGCCAGCGGGGACAGGGAGGGCGAAAAACTGTTTTTT
TRBV28	NA	TRBJ1-4	NA	CASSGLVEKLFF	TGTGCCAGCAGTGGACTGGTAGAAAAACTGTTTTTT
TRBV2	NA	TRBJ2-1	NA	CASSRAAYRANEQFF	TGTGCCAGCAGCCGAGCGGCCTACAGGGCGAATGAGCAGTTCTTC
TRBV7-2	TRBD1	TRBJ1-1	NA	CASSSRGPTEAFF	TGTGCCAGCAGCTCCAGGGGGCCCACTGAAGCTTTCTTT
TRBV28	TRBD2	TRBJ2-7	NA	CASSTITLAGGPREQYF	TGTGCCAGCAGTACCATCACACTAGCGGGAGGGCCGCGGGAGCAGTACTTC
TRBV7-2	NA	TRBJ1-3	NA	CASSLPGVGNTIYF	TGTGCCAGCAGCTTACCGGGGGTCGGAAACACCATATATTTT
TRBV7-2	TRBD2	TRBJ2-1	NA	CASSFSGLANNEQFF	TGTGCCAGCAGCTTTTCGGGACTAGCTAACAATGAGCAGTTCTTC
TRBV7-7	TRBD2	TRBJ2-3	NA	CASSPGLAETDTQYF	TGTGCCAGCAGCCCAGGACTAGCCGAGACAGATACGCAGTATTTT